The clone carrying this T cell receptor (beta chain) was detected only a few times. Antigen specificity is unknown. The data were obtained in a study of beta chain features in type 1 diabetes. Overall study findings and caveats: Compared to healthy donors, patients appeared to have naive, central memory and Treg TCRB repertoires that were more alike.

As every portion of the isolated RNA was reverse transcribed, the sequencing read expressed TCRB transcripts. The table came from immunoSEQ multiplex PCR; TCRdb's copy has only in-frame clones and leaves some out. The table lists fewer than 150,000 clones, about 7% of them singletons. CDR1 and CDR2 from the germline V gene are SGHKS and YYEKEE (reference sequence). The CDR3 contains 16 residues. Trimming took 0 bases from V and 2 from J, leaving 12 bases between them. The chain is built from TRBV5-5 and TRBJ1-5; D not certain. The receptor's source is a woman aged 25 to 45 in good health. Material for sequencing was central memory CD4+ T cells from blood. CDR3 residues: CASSLGSGRGNQPQHF. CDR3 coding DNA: TGTGCCAGCAGCTTGGGAAGCGGTAGGGGCAATCAGCCCCAGCATTTT.